Below are 26 T cell receptor beta chains sequenced from a single sample in a study of blood T cells in healthy people across ages. Next came a second PCR, run for about 7 to 12 cycles, which used a sample-barcoded 5' primer along with a J-beta primer mix. Each CDR3 protein gets one entry after TCRdb re-called the 5' RACE reads with MiXCR. The sample lists approximately 810,000 distinct CDR3 sequences; under 30% were seen once. Sequencing input: blood. These receptors originate from a woman of 80 years or more in good health.

This clonotype occurred many times. The J gene is TRBJ2-1, the V gene TRBV15, with D possibly TRBD2 on 6 matching bases. This CDR3 is 16 amino acids long. Per the germline V gene, CDR1 is LNHNV and CDR2 is YYDKDF (reference sequence). Between the trimmed V and J ends, which lost 0 bases and 7 bases, there was a span of 16 bases. Here the CDR3 reads CATSRDPGGSRNEQFF. The CDR3 DNA reads TGTGCCACCAGCAGAGATCCCGGGGGATCCAGGAATGAGCAGTTCTTC.

At least ten counts were recorded for this clonotype. The genes are TRBV18 and TRBJ2-5, with D possibly TRBD1 on 5 matching bases. The germline CDR1 and CDR2 sequences are KGHSH and LQKENI. The CDR3 sequence is 14 residues long. V gave up 2 bases and J gave up 6 bases, with 13 bases separating them. The CDR3 nucleotides read TGTGCCAGCTCACCAGATGGGGCGCCTCAGACCCAGTACTTC. Amino acid sequence: CASSPDGAPQTQYF.

This clonotype appeared many times. A much larger clone differs by one base, so this may be a read error. V and J are TRBV12-3 or TRBV12-4 and TRBJ2-7, with a possible D match to TRBD1 (8 bases). The CDR3 is made up of 14 amino acids. Deletions cut 5 bases from V and 5 bases from J, with 16 bases between. CDR3 nucleotides: TGTGCCAGCAGTCCGACAGGGGAGGGCAACGAGCAGTACTTC. Residues: CASSPTGEGNEQYF.

Many counts were recorded for this clonotype. The chain employs TRBV4-1 and TRBJ2-3; tentatively, D is TRBD2 (5 bases). Per the germline V gene, CDR1 is MGHRA and CDR2 is YSYEKL. V was trimmed by 0 bases and J by 0 bases, leaving 10 bases between them. This CDR3 spans 16 amino acids. The CDR3 region is CASSQDPGISTDTQYF. The CDR3 coding sequence is TGCGCCAGCAGCCAAGATCCGGGGATTAGCACAGATACGCAGTATTTT.

In the case of this clonotype: It may be a read error: a sequence one base away is much more abundant. The chain has TRBV6-5 and TRBJ1-2; 8 bases map to TRBD1. The CDR3 spans 15 residues. V shed 1 base, J shed 4 bases, and the junction held 5 bases outside the gene matches. Looked up from germline, CDR1 is MNHEY and CDR2 is SVGAGI. CDR3 amino acids: CASSYWAGGAYGYTF. The CDR3 DNA sequence: TGTGCCAGCAGTTACTGGGCAGGGGGCGCCTATGGCTACACCTTC.

This clonotype came up many times. This rearrangement joins TRBV6-2 or TRBV6-3 to TRBJ1-2; D might be TRBD1 (6 bases). Trimming shortened V by 6 bases and J by 4 bases, and 12 bases separated the two germline ends. The CDR3 is 13 residues long. CDR1 and CDR2 (germline): MNHEY, SVGEGT. The CDR3 DNA is TGTGCCAGCAGGGATACAGGGACCTATGGCTACACCTTC. Its protein is CASRDTGTYGYTF.

Only a few counts were recorded for this clonotype. The rearrangement uses TRBV24-1 and TRBJ2-4; maybe TRBD2 (6 bases). CDR3 length: 15 amino acids. Germline CDR1 KGHDR, CDR2 SFDVKD. The V end lost 1 base, the J end lost 4 bases, and 10 bases lay between the germline ends. The CDR3 nucleotides are TGTGCCACCAGTGATTTCGGCGGGGAAAAAAACATTCAGTACTTC. Translating it yields CATSDFGGEKNIQYF.

The chain couples TRBV5-1 to TRBJ2-7; no definite D call. Between the trimmed V and J ends, which lost 2 bases and 3 bases, there was a span of 9 bases. The CDR3 has 13 amino acids. Germline V gene data show CDR1 as SGHRS and CDR2 as YFSETQ. The CDR3 loop reads CASSFDLFYEQYF. The DNA for the CDR3 is TGCGCCAGCAGCTTTGATCTTTTCTACGAGCAGTACTTC.

This clonotype came up many times. The rearrangement links TRBV30 to TRBJ2-5, with TRBD1 matching over 7 bases. This CDR3 region has 15 residues. Looked up from germline, CDR1 is GTSNPN and CDR2 is SVGIG (reference sequence). V was clipped by 3 bases and J by 4 bases; unmatched bases: 11. Written as DNA, the CDR3 is TGTGCCTGGAGGGCTAACCTACAGGGGAGAGAGACCCAGTACTTC. Protein: CAWRANLQGRETQYF.

This clonotype was observed many times. The chain employs TRBV12-3 or TRBV12-4 and TRBJ2-3; TRBD2 agrees at 10 bases. Trimming removed 6 bases from V and 2 bases from J; junction bases left unmatched: 5. The length of the CDR3 is 15 residues. The CDR3 here is CASRIGLAATDTQYF. CDR3 sequence (DNA): TGTGCCAGCAGGATCGGACTAGCGGCCACAGATACGCAGTATTTT.

A word on this clonotype: Just one base apart from a much larger clone, this may be a read error. The chain is built from TRBV7-2 and TRBJ1-2; 7 bases agree with TRBD1. Germline trimming cut 5 bases from V and 8 bases from J; bases unmatched to any gene: 20. Germline V CDR1 and CDR2: SGHTA, FQGNSA. CDR3 length equals 17 residues. The CDR3 DNA sequence: TGTGCCAGCAGCCTTAGGGGAGACAGGGCCGCGGGGAAGGGCTACACCTTC. Amino acids: CASSLRGDRAAGKGYTF. Full variable domain (outside the CDR3, taken from reference TRBV7-2 and TRBJ1-2): GAGVSQSPSNKVTEKGKDVELRCDPISGHTALYWYRQSLGQGLEFLIYFQGNSAPDKSGLPSDRFSAERTGGSVSTLTIQRTQQEDSAVYLCASSLRGDRAAGKGYTFGSGTRLTVV.

Ten or more counts support this clonotype. V usage is TRBV12-3 or TRBV12-4 and J usage is TRBJ1-2; 8 bases fit TRBD1. The CDR3 loop spans 13 amino acids. Losses at the gene ends were 5 bases for V and 8 bases for J; bases not matched to a gene: 7. The chain's CDR3 is CASSLGTGEGYTF. The CDR3 DNA reads TGTGCCAGCAGTCTTGGGACAGGAGAGGGCTACACCTTC.

Concerning this clonotype itself: Given a much more abundant clone one base away, this may be a read error. The chain employs TRBV5-1 and TRBJ2-1; TRBD2 aligns across 7 bases. The DNA matches TRBJ2-7 better at its end, which makes the J call doubtful. Germline V lookup: CDR1 SGHRS, CDR2 YFSETQ. The CDR3 contains 16 residues. CDR3 in DNA: TGCGCCAGCAGCTCGGCGGGCGGGGGAACCTACAATGAGCAGTACTTC. Its protein is CASSSAGGGTYNEQYF.

For this clonotype: This clone may be a read error of a much larger clone one base away. This chain uses TRBV11-2 with TRBJ2-3; no definite D call. The CDR3 has 13 amino acids. Germline loops: CDR1 SGHAT, CDR2 FQNNGV. V lost 3 bases to trimming and J lost 8 bases, with 12 bases between them. CDR3 region: CASSFGFTGTQYF. CDR3 nucleotide sequence: TGTGCCAGCAGCTTTGGGTTTACGGGTACGCAGTATTTT.

This chain connects TRBV6-2 or TRBV6-3 to TRBJ1-1, with D maybe TRBD1 (5 bases). This CDR3 has 12 residues. Trimming removed 7 bases at V and 2 bases at J, with 8 bases between. Germline V lookup: CDR1 MNHEY, CDR2 SVGEGT. CDR3 sequence (DNA): TGTGCCAGCAACCAGGGAAACACTGAAGCTTTCTTT. Its protein is CASNQGNTEAFF.

In its sample, this clonotype was seen many times. The V gene is TRBV20-1, the J gene TRBJ2-7, with D perhaps TRBD1 or TRBD2 (5 bases each). Between the trimmed V and J ends, which lost 3 bases and 9 bases, there was a span of 15 bases. Germline V gene lookup returns CDR1 DFQATT and CDR2 SNEGSKA (reference sequence). The CDR3 sequence is 12 residues long. The CDR3 region is CSARTQGGGQYF. In nucleotides, the CDR3 is TGCAGTGCTAGGACGCAGGGTGGAGGGCAGTACTTC.

This clonotype was detected many times. The J gene is TRBJ2-1, the V gene TRBV9, with a weak D call TRBD2 (6 bases). The CDR3 spans 15 residues. V was clipped by 3 bases and J by 2 bases, with 12 bases between them. The germline CDR1 and CDR2 sequences are SGDLS and YYNGEE. The CDR3 DNA is TGTGCCAGCAGCGCTCGCGCGGGGACCTACAATGAGCAGTTCTTC. Translation: CASSARAGTYNEQFF.

The table lists this clonotype with many counts. The chain combines TRBV3-1 with TRBJ2-5; possibly TRBD1 for D (6 bases). The CDR3 is made up of 15 amino acids. The germline V and J ends were trimmed by 6 bases and 2 bases, with 16 bases remaining between them. CDR1 and CDR2 from the germline V gene are LGHDT and YNNKEL (reference sequence). In DNA, the CDR3 is TGTGCCAGCAGTCTCTATGGCGACAGGCAAGAGACCCAGTACTTC. Translating it yields CASSLYGDRQETQYF.

This clonotype was observed a few times. The V call is TRBV11-2, the J call TRBJ2-3, with 10 bases aligning to TRBD2. The CDR3 is 14 residues long. The V and J ends lost 4 bases and 6 bases, in that order; junction bases with no gene match: 4. Germline V gives CDR1 SGHAT, CDR2 FQNNGV. The CDR3 region has the DNA TGTGCCAGCAGCTCTAGCGGGGGCTGTGATACGCAGTATTTT. Protein sequence: CASSSSGGCDTQYF.

The sample holds a few counts of this clonotype. DNA for the CDR3: TGTGCCAGCAGCTGGGGGCTTCACGTGAACACTGAAGCTTTCTTT. Amino acid sequence: CASSWGLHVNTEAFF. This chain uses TRBV5-6 with TRBJ1-1; maybe TRBD1 (6 bases). Trimming left V 3 bases short and J 0 bases short, with 12 bases between. This CDR3 region has 15 residues. Germline CDR1 is SGHDT and CDR2 is YYEEEE. The full variable domain, in which reference TRBV5-6 and TRBJ1-1 provide the parts outside the CDR3, is DAGVTQSPTHLIKTRGQQVTLRCSPKSGHDTVSWYQQALGQGPQFIFQYYEEEERQRGNFPDRFSGHQFPNYSSELNVNALLLGDSALYLCASSWGLHVNTEAFFGQGTRLTVV.

The table lists this clonotype with many counts. This chain connects TRBV5-1 to TRBJ2-5, with D possibly matching TRBD1 (6 bases). Trimming cost V 6 bases and J 1 base, with 16 bases left between them. The germline gives CDR1 SGHRS, CDR2 YFSETQ. The CDR3 length is 15 residues. CDR3 loop: CASTPGGVLQETQYF. In nucleotides, the CDR3 is TGCGCCAGCACCCCTGGGGGCGTACTCCAAGAGACCCAGTACTTC. Together with reference TRBV5-1 and TRBJ2-5, the CDR3 gives the full variable domain: KAGVTQTPRYLIKTRGQQVTLSCSPISGHRSVSWYQQTPGQGLQFLFEYFSETQRNKGNFPGRFSGRQFSNSRSEMNVSTLELGDSALYLCASTPGGVLQETQYFGPGTRLLVL.

The V gene is TRBV30, the J gene TRBJ2-7, with 9 bases matching TRBD2. Near its end, the DNA agrees better with TRBJ2-5, so the J call may be wrong. Germline CDR1 and CDR2: GTSNPN and SVGIG (reference sequence). This CDR3 is 17 amino acids long. The CDR3 sequence is CAWVPWGAGGSQETQYF. CDR3 in DNA: TGTGCCTGGGTTCCGTGGGGAGCGGGGGGATCTCAAGAGACCCAGTACTTC.

As concerns this clonotype: With a much larger clone just one base away, this may be a read error. V gene TRBV20-1 combines with J gene TRBJ2-1; the D is unclear. Per germline, CDR1 DFQATT and CDR2 SNEGSKA (reference sequence). This CDR3 is 15 amino acids long. DNA for the CDR3: TGCAATGCTTCCAATCGATTAAAAGGCTACAATGAGCAGTTCTTC. Translation: CNASNRLKGYNEQFF.

In DNA, the CDR3 is TGTGCCAGCAGCCAAGAAGGCTACACAGATACGCAGTATTTT. Its translation: CASSQEGYTDTQYF. V usage is TRBV5-5 and J usage is TRBJ2-3; the D is unclear. Trimming took off 4 bases at V and 2 bases at J, with 11 bases between the two ends. Per the germline V gene, CDR1 is SGHKS and CDR2 is YYEKEE (reference sequence). CDR3 length: 14 residues.

The sample holds many counts of this clonotype. This chain connects TRBV2 to TRBJ2-5; D is undetermined. The CDR3 runs 14 residues. V lost 7 bases and J lost 6, with 18 bases in between. Germline lookup yields CDR1 SNHLY and CDR2 FYNNEI. CDR3 in DNA: TGTGCCAGCACCGCCCGGGTTGTTCTGAAGACCCAGTACTTC. Its protein is CASTARVVLKTQYF.

The rearrangement joins TRBV12-3 or TRBV12-4 to TRBJ2-3; D is possibly TRBD2 (7 bases). This CDR3 region has 12 residues. The germline V and J ends were trimmed by 6 bases and 4 bases, with 8 bases remaining between them. The CDR3 loop is CASRGGADTQYF. For the CDR3, the DNA is TGTGCCAGCAGAGGGGGGGCAGATACGCAGTATTTT.